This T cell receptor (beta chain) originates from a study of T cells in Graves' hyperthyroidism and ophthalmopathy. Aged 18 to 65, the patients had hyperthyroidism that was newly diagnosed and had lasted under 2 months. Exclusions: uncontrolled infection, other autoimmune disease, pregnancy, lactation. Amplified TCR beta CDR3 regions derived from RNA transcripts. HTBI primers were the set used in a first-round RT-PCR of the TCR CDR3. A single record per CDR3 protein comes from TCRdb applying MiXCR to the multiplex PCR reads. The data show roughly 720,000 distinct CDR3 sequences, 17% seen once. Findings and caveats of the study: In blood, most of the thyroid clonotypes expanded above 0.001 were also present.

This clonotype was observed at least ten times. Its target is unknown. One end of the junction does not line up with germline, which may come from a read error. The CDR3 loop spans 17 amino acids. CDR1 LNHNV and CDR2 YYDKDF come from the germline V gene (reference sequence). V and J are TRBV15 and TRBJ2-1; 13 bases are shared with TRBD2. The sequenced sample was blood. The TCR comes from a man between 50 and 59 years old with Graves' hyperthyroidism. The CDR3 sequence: CAASRVRTSGRDNEQFF. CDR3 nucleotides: TGTGCCGCCAGCAGAGTACGGACTAGCGGGAGAGACAATGAGCAGTTCTTC.